The 28 T cell receptor beta chains reported below all come from one sample, sequenced in a study of T cells in Graves' hyperthyroidism and ophthalmopathy. The TCR beta CDR3 regions underwent amplification using RNA transcripts as the source. HTBI primers drove first-round RT-PCR of the TCR CDR3. TCRdb fed the multiplex PCR reads into MiXCR, producing one record per CDR3 protein. Found here are 500,000 to 750,000 distinct CDR3 sequences, over 12% of them singletons; the top ten hold 7% to 9%. The sequenced sample was blood. The receptors were sampled from a young woman with Graves' ophthalmopathy.

In this sample, this clonotype turned up many times. The V call is TRBV12-3 or TRBV12-4, the J call TRBJ2-5; D is possibly TRBD1 (6 bases). Between the trimmed V and J ends, which lost 5 bases and 4 bases, there was a span of 11 bases. CDR3 length: 13 residues. For the CDR3, the DNA is TGTGCCAGCAGTACTACAGGGAGAGAGACCCAGTACTTC. As protein: CASSTTGRETQYF.

This clonotype was picked up many times. The chain joins TRBV28 to TRBJ1-3, with TRBD1 matching over 7 bases. The V and J ends lost 4 bases and 0 bases, in that order; junction bases with no gene match: 6. The CDR3 spans 16 residues. Germline V CDR1 and CDR2: MDHEN, SYDVKM. CDR3 nucleotide sequence: TGTGCCAGCAGTTCGGGGACAGCAACCTCTGGAAACACCATATATTTT. This encodes CASSSGTATSGNTIYF.

The sample holds many counts of this clonotype. This sequence joins TRBV28 and TRBJ1-2; D call uncertain. This CDR3 has 12 amino acids. Between the trimmed V and J ends, which lost 3 bases and 8 bases, there was a span of 10 bases. Germline assignment: CDR1 MDHEN and CDR2 SYDVKM. The CDR3 is CASSLVDGGYTF. CDR3 bases: TGTGCCAGCAGTTTGGTCGACGGGGGCTACACCTTC.

A few counts support this clonotype. The chain joins TRBV5-1 to TRBJ1-4; D is undetermined. Germline V gene sequence: CDR1 SGHRS, CDR2 YFSETQ. The CDR3 has 13 residues. Between the trimmed V and J ends, which lost 5 bases and 8 bases, there was a span of 13 bases. CDR3: CASRHFLGEKLFF. CDR3 sequence (DNA): TGCGCCAGCAGACACTTCCTCGGGGAAAAACTGTTTTTT.

V gene TRBV7-2 combines with J gene TRBJ2-1, with a weak D call TRBD1 (5 bases). This CDR3 comprises 16 residues. Trimming cost V 5 bases and J 3 bases, with 17 bases left between them. Looked up from germline, CDR1 is SGHTA and CDR2 is FQGNSA. The CDR3 nucleotides read TGTGCCAGCAGCCCGGAAGGGGATTGGGTCTACAATGAGCAGTTCTTC. Residues: CASSPEGDWVYNEQFF.

This clonotype occurred many times. The V call is TRBV29-1, the J call TRBJ2-1; 12 bases line up with TRBD2. In germline, CDR1 is SQVTM, CDR2 ANQGSEA. Trimming took 4 bases from V and 0 from J; bases not matched to a gene: 10. The CDR3 covers 18 residues. The CDR3 bases are TGCAGCGTTGGGGGCGGACTAGCGGGGCGAAACTCCTACAATGAGCAGTTCTTC. It encodes CSVGGGLAGRNSYNEQFF.

This clonotype was counted ten times or more. V is TRBV28 and J is TRBJ2-7; D possibly corresponds to TRBD2 (5 bases). The CDR3 sequence is 15 residues long. Trimming removed 6 bases from V and 2 bases from J, with 17 bases in between. Germline V gene lookup returns CDR1 MDHEN and CDR2 SYDVKM. The CDR3 DNA sequence: TGTGCCAGCAGCCCGGAGGCCTTTTCTCCCTACGAGCAGTACTTC. Its protein product is CASSPEAFSPYEQYF.

This clonotype was seen many times. The CDR3 spells CASSFSDLTDTQYF. Written as DNA, the CDR3 is TGTGCCAGCAGCTTTTCGGACCTCACAGATACGCAGTATTTT. The V call is TRBV7-3, the J call TRBJ2-3; D remains ambiguous. Per germline, CDR1 SGHTA and CDR2 FQGTGA. Trimming pared 3 bases from V and 2 bases from J, leaving 9 bases between. CDR3 length equals 14 residues. The full variable domain, rest sourced from reference TRBV7-3 and TRBJ2-3, is GAGVSQTPSNKVTEKGKYVELRCDPISGHTALYWYRQSLGQGPEFLIYFQGTGAADDSGLPNDRFFAVRPEGSVSTLKIQRTERGDSAVYLCASSFSDLTDTQYFGPGTRLTVL.

Many counts were recorded for this clonotype. This rearrangement joins TRBV4-3 to TRBJ2-1, with unresolved D. The CDR3 runs 12 residues. Germline V gives CDR1 LGHNA, CDR2 YSLEER. V lost 0 bases to trimming and J lost 11 bases, with 8 bases between them. This CDR3 is CASSQDSAKQFF. In nucleotides, the CDR3 is TGCGCCAGCAGCCAAGATTCGGCCAAGCAGTTCTTC.

This clonotype was seen ten or more times. V is TRBV7-2 and J is TRBJ2-7, with TRBD2 matching over 12 bases. Trimming removed 2 bases from V and 4 bases from J; junction bases left unmatched: 3. Germline assignment: CDR1 SGHTA and CDR2 FQGNSA. CDR3 length: 15 amino acids. The DNA for the CDR3 is TGTGCCAGCAGCTTATTCGGGACTAGCGGGTACGAGCAGTACTTC. Translating it yields CASSLFGTSGYEQYF.

Many counts were recorded for this clonotype. J is TRBJ2-7 and V is TRBV12-3 or TRBV12-4; the D gene is possibly TRBD2 (5 bases). The V gene lost 5 bases and the J gene lost 2 bases, with 13 bases spanning the gap. CDR3 length: 14 amino acids. Here the CDR3 reads CASSPEAPTYEQYF. For the CDR3, the DNA is TGTGCCAGCAGTCCGGAGGCCCCCACCTACGAGCAGTACTTC.

The chain combines TRBV9 with TRBJ2-2; 8 bases agree with TRBD1. The CDR3 is made up of 15 amino acids. CDR1 and CDR2 (germline): SGDLS, YYNGEE. V gave up 4 bases and J gave up 6 bases; unmatched junction bases: 8. The CDR3 nucleotides read TGTGCCAGCAGCCAGACAGGGGCTTTGGCCGGGGAGCTGTTTTTT. It is translated as CASSQTGALAGELFF.

The rearrangement joins TRBV9 to TRBJ2-1; possibly TRBD1 or TRBD2 for D (5 bases each). The CDR3 extends over 16 amino acids. Germline CDR1 and CDR2: SGDLS and YYNGEE. Trimming shortened V by 4 bases and J by 7 bases, and 21 bases separated the two germline ends. CDR3 sequence reads: CASSSSPGTGGNEQFF. In DNA form, the CDR3 reads TGTGCCAGCAGCTCCAGCCCCGGGACCGGCGGGAATGAGCAGTTCTTC.

This clonotype was seen ten or more times. The chain employs TRBV4-1 and TRBJ1-4; the D is unclear. CDR1 and CDR2 (germline): MGHRA, YSYEKL. CDR3 length equals 13 residues. V lost 4 bases and J 5 bases, leaving 8 bases between the germline ends. The CDR3 protein is CASSRGMNEKLFF. The CDR3 DNA reads as TGCGCCAGCAGCCGCGGTATGAATGAAAAACTGTTTTTT.

V usage is TRBV24-1 and J usage is TRBJ2-2, with 8 bases that match TRBD1. Trimming at V came to 10 bases and at J to 4 bases, leaving 4 bases not matched to a gene. Germline CDR1 KGHDR, CDR2 SFDVKD. CDR3 size: 13 residues. This chain's CDR3 is CATSGQGTGELFF. The CDR3 coding sequence is TGTGCCACTAGCGGACAGGGCACCGGGGAGCTGTTTTTT.

The V call is TRBV11-3, the J call TRBJ2-1, with D perhaps matching TRBD2 (5 bases). Between the trimmed V and J ends, which lost 9 bases and 9 bases, there was a span of 15 bases. The CDR3 runs to 12 residues. Germline CDR1 is SGHNT and CDR2 is YENEEA. CDR3 in amino acids: CASTPAAGEQFF. The CDR3 DNA sequence: TGTGCCAGTACCCCAGCGGCGGGTGAGCAGTTCTTC.

In its sample, this clonotype was seen a few times. The CDR3: CASSLVREPDPDNSPLHF. The DNA for the CDR3 is TGTGCCAGCAGCCTCGTCCGGGAACCCGACCCTGATAATTCACCCCTCCACTTT. The chain has TRBV2 and TRBJ1-6; no firm D call. V was trimmed by 6 bases and J by 5 bases, leaving 23 bases between them. CDR3 length: 18 residues. Germline CDR1 is SNHLY and CDR2 is FYNNEI.

This clonotype was seen many times. This chain links TRBV30 with TRBJ1-2; D gene unclear. CDR1 and CDR2 (germline): GTSNPN, SVGIG (reference sequence). This CDR3 comprises 13 residues. Trimming took off 5 bases at V and 8 bases at J, with 18 bases between the two ends. The CDR3 DNA reads as TGTGCCTGGGAGGCCTTCGGGGTAGGAGGCTACACCTTC. This sequence encodes CAWEAFGVGGYTF.

Many counts were recorded for this clonotype. The chain joins TRBV2 to TRBJ2-1; 9 nucleotides match TRBD2. Germline lookup yields CDR1 SNHLY and CDR2 FYNNEI. The length of the CDR3 is 15 residues. V shed 3 bases, J shed 2 bases, and the junction held 2 bases outside the gene matches. In DNA form, the CDR3 reads TGTGCCAGCAGTGAGGGCGGGAGGGCCTACAATGAGCAGTTCTTC. This sequence encodes CASSEGGRAYNEQFF.

This clonotype has just a few counts. This rearrangement joins TRBV28 to TRBJ2-6, with D perhaps given as TRBD1 or TRBD2 (5 bases each). The germline V gene has CDR1 MDHEN and CDR2 SYDVKM. V dropped 2 bases and J dropped 2 bases, with 19 bases sitting between them. The CDR3 runs to 19 residues. CDR3 residues: CASSLGPGPTSAGANVLTF. The CDR3 DNA sequence: TGTGCCAGCAGTTTAGGCCCGGGACCGACGAGCGCTGGGGCCAACGTCCTGACTTTC.

In its sample, this clonotype was seen a few times. The rearrangement uses TRBV29-1 and TRBJ1-2; D gene ambiguous. This CDR3 has 13 amino acids. The V gene lost 3 bases and the J gene lost 5 bases, with 13 bases spanning the gap. Germline CDR1 is SQVTM and CDR2 is ANQGSEA. CDR3 sequence reads: CSVDPRMGYGYTF. The CDR3 region has the DNA TGCAGCGTTGACCCCAGGATGGGGTATGGCTACACCTTC.

This clonotype was observed many times. This sequence joins TRBV7-9 and TRBJ2-1; unclear D gene. Trimming pared 5 bases from V and 2 bases from J, leaving 13 bases between. Looked up from germline, CDR1 is SEHNR and CDR2 is FQNEAQ (reference sequence). This CDR3 has 15 amino acids. The CDR3 loop reads CASSPNSLTYNEQFF. The DNA for the CDR3 is TGTGCCAGCAGCCCGAACTCGCTAACCTACAATGAGCAGTTCTTC.

This clonotype was detected ten times or more. This chain connects TRBV27 to TRBJ2-1, with 14 bases identical to TRBD2. V lost 8 bases and J lost 10; bases outside the gene matches: 4. The CDR3 length is 13 residues. Per the germline V gene, CDR1 is MNHEY and CDR2 is SMNVEV (reference sequence). The DNA for the CDR3 is TGTGCCAGCGGGACTAGCGGGGGAAGGGAGCAGTTCTTC. Protein product: CASGTSGGREQFF.

Many counts were recorded for this clonotype. The chain joins TRBV28 to TRBJ2-3; D unresolved. The germline V gene has CDR1 MDHEN and CDR2 SYDVKM. The V end was cut by 2 bases, the J end by 8 bases, with 8 bases between. The length of the CDR3 is 12 residues. CDR3 amino acids: CASSLGHPTQYF. CDR3 coding DNA: TGTGCCAGCAGTTTAGGTCATCCTACGCAGTATTTT.

This clonotype was counted between two and nine times. V and J are TRBV7-9 and TRBJ2-4; D tentatively fits TRBD1 or TRBD2 (6 bases each). Germline CDR1 reads SEHNR; CDR2 reads FQNEAQ (reference sequence). The V gene lost 3 bases and the J gene lost 8 bases, with 14 bases spanning the gap. This CDR3 has 14 residues. The chain's CDR3 is CASSLTGALDIQYF. CDR3 sequence (DNA): TGTGCCAGCAGCTTGACGGGGGCTCTGGACATTCAGTACTTC.

There are many counts of this clonotype. The rearrangement links TRBV19 to TRBJ1-1; D ambiguous. The CDR3 runs 15 residues. V lost 7 bases and J 3 bases, leaving 18 bases between the germline ends. Germline values: CDR1 LNHDA, CDR2 SQIVND (reference sequence). The DNA of the CDR3 is TGTGCCAGTATAGCGGGTCCGGCCGGGGACACTGAAGCTTTCTTT. This gives the protein CASIAGPAGDTEAFF.

This clonotype came up many times. The V call is TRBV10-3, the J call TRBJ2-2; D remains unclear. Germline V CDR1 and CDR2: ENHRY, SYGVKD. The germline V and J ends were trimmed by 2 bases and 7 bases, with 8 bases remaining between them. The CDR3 runs 13 residues. CDR3: CAISEEEIGELFF. CDR3 DNA sequence: TGTGCCATCAGTGAGGAAGAGATCGGGGAGCTGTTTTTT.

This clonotype was counted ten times or more. This chain connects TRBV7-8 to TRBJ2-3; 8 positions match TRBD1. The CDR3 extends over 14 amino acids. Germline V lookup: CDR1 SGHVS, CDR2 FQNEAQ. V trimming: 5 bases; J trimming: 4 bases; junction bases outside the gene matches: 5. The CDR3 is CASSPTGVPDTQYF. As DNA, the CDR3 is TGTGCCAGCAGCCCGACAGGGGTTCCAGATACGCAGTATTTT.